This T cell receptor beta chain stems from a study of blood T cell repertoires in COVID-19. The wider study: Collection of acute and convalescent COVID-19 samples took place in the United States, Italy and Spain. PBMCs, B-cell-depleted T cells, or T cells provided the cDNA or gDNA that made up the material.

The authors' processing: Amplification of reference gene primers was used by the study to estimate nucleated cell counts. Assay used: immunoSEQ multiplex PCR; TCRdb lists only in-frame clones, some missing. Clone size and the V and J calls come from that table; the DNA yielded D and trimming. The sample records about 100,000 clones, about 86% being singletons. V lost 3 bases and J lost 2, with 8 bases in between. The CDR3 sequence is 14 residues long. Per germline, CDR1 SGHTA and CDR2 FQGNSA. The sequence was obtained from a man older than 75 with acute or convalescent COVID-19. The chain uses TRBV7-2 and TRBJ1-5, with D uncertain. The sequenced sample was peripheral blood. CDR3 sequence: CASSLSGGNQPQHF. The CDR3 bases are TGTGCCAGCAGCTTGTCCGGGGGCAATCAGCCCCAGCATTTT.